Listed below are T cell receptor beta chains from one sample, sequenced in a study of blood T cell repertoires in COVID-19. The repertoire was sequenced with immunoSEQ multiplex PCR; TCRdb's copy has only in-frame clones and lacks some. The table records about 260,000 clones, 70% to 90% of them present only once. Material for sequencing was peripheral blood. These receptors were obtained from a human donor in a cohort sampled during active COVID-19. Each CDR3 is given with its conserved first and last residue. D genes are given only for firm matches. Rows may omit the clone size; those that give it use once, few, many or a size class.

TRBD1 . TRBJ1-2 TRBV14 CASRPGTVNYGYTF TGTGCCAGCAGACCCGGGACAGTAAACTATGGCTACACCTTC
TRBD2 . TRBJ2-5 TRBV11-2 CASSQAPKTSGSQETQYF TGTGCCAGCAGCCAAGCGCCTAAGACTAGCGGGAGCCAAGAGACCCAGTACTTC
. . TRBJ2-7 TRBV29-1 CSVLLLTYEQYF TGCAGCGTTCTACTGTTGACCTACGAGCAGTACTTC
. . TRBJ1-1 TRBV19 CASSTNTGTEAFF TGTGCCAGTAGTACTAACACGGGCACTGAAGCTTTCTTT
TRBD1 once TRBJ2-7 TRBV2 CASGRDRGPYEQYF TGTGCCAGCGGACGGGACAGGGGGCCTTACGAGCAGTACTTC
. . TRBJ2-7 TRBV6-1 CASSEGAVIYEQYF TGTGCCAGCAGTGAAGGTGCGGTGATCTACGAGCAGTACTTC
TRBD1 . TRBJ2-1 TRBV15 CATSRRQGQAFNEQFF TGTGCCACCAGCAGAAGACAGGGGCAGGCGTTCAATGAGCAGTTCTTC
TRBD1 . TRBJ1-2 TRBV12-5 CASTGVNYGYTF TGTGCTAGTACAGGGGTTAACTATGGCTACACCTTC
. . TRBJ2-7 TRBV5-1 CASSPEAGPYEQYF TGCGCCAGCAGCCCTGAGGCAGGGCCCTACGAGCAGTACTTC
. . TRBJ1-4 TRBV6-5 CASSYGASNEKLFF TGTGCCAGCAGTTACGGGGCCAGTAATGAAAAACTGTTTTTT
TRBD2 . TRBJ2-3 TRBV5-4 CASSLGSRGGFFDTQYF TGTGCCAGCAGCCTGGGGTCACGCGGGGGGTTCTTTGATACGCAGTATTTT
TRBD2 . TRBJ2-1 TRBV5-1 CASSAGTSGSEQFF TGCGCCAGCAGCGCCGGGACTAGCGGTAGTGAGCAGTTCTTC
. . TRBJ1-2 TRBV29-1 CSVEDTYYGYTF TGCAGCGTTGAAGACACTTACTATGGCTACACCTTC
TRBD2 . TRBJ2-3 TRBV7-6 CASSRTSTATDTQYF TGTGCCAGCAGCCGGACTAGCACCGCGACAGATACGCAGTATTTT
TRBD1 . TRBJ2-7 TRBV6-2/TRBV6-3 CASSYSNEGAYEQYF TGTGCCAGCAGTTACTCTAATGAGGGGGCTTACGAGCAGTACTTC
. . TRBJ1-5 TRBV9 CASSATGTFNQPQHF TGTGCCAGCAGCGCCACCGGGACATTTAATCAGCCCCAGCATTTT
TRBD1 . TRBJ1-5 TRBV19 CASSISDRAQPQHF TGTGCCAGTAGTATATCCGACAGGGCTCAGCCCCAGCATTTT
. . TRBJ1-6 TRBV27 CASSLSSLFDSPLHF TGTGCCAGCAGTTTATCGAGCCTCTTTGATTCACCCCTCCACTTT
. . TRBJ1-1 TRBV4-2 CASSHQQGMNTEAFF TGTGCCAGCAGCCACCAACAGGGAATGAACACTGAAGCTTTCTTT
. . TRBJ1-1 TRBV7-2 CASSFRGTGLDEAFF TGTGCCAGCAGTTTTAGGGGAACAGGGCTGGATGAAGCTTTCTTT
TRBD1 . TRBJ2-7 TRBV13 CASSLGGTGSYEQYF TGTGCCAGCAGCTTAGGCGGGACAGGGAGTTACGAGCAGTACTTC
. . TRBJ2-2 TRBV24-1 CATSAASRGELFF TGTGCCACCAGTGCGGCTAGCCGAGGGGAGCTGTTTTTT
. many TRBJ1-2 TRBV3-1/TRBV3-2 CASSQSSRNANYGYTF TGTGCCAGCAGCCAATCGTCGCGAAATGCTAACTATGGCTACACCTTC
. . TRBJ1-2 TRBV6-5 CASSYRTGGGYTF TGTGCCAGCAGTTACCGCACAGGTGGCGGCTACACCTTC
TRBD2 . TRBJ2-3 TRBV5-6 CASSLGGPSTDTQYF TGTGCCAGCAGCCTGGGAGGGCCTAGCACAGATACGCAGTATTTT
TRBD2 . TRBJ2-3 TRBV19 CASGASGRSDTQYF TGTGCCAGTGGTGCTAGCGGGCGTTCAGATACGCAGTATTTT
. few TRBJ2-2 TRBV9 CASSVTSSGELFF TGTGCCAGCAGCGTAACTAGCTCCGGGGAGCTGTTTTTT
. . TRBJ1-1 TRBV11-2 CASSPSIGGSGEAFF TGTGCCAGCAGCCCAAGTATAGGGGGTTCGGGTGAAGCTTTCTTT